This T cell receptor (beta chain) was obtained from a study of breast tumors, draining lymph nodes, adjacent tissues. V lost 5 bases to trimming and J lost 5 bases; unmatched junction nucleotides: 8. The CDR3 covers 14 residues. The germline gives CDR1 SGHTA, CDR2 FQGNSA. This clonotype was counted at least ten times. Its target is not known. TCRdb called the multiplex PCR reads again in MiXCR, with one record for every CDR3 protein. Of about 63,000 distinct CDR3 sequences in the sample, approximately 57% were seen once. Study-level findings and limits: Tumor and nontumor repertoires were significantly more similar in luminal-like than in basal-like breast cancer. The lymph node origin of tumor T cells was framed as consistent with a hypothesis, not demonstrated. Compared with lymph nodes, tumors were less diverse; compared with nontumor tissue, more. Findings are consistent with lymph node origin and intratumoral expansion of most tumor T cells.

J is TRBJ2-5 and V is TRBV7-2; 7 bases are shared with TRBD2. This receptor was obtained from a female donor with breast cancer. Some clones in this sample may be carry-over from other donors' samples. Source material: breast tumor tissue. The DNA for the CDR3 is TGTGCCAGCAGCCTTTGGGGGGGGAGGGAGACCCAGTACTTC. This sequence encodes CASSLWGGRETQYF.